This T cell receptor (beta chain) originates from a study of T cell repertoires in cytomegalovirus infection. Study details: CMV infection together with matching HLA type was indicated by public TCR beta signatures.

Trimming pared 1 base from V and 3 bases from J, leaving 10 bases between. CDR1 is SQVTM and CDR2 is ANQGSEA in the germline V gene. The CDR3 has 13 amino acids. TCRdb recomputed calls from the reads with MiXCR, one row per CDR3 protein. The table records approximately 500,000 distinct CDR3 sequences, over 9% of them present only once. V and J are TRBV29-1 and TRBJ2-7; D gene ambiguous. The receptor was isolated from a human donor in good health (CMV status not recorded). Some clones in this sample may be carry-over from other donors' samples. Sequencing was done on a sample of PBMCs. The CDR3 is CSVEGPANYEQYF. The CDR3 region has the DNA TGCAGCGTTGAAGGACCAGCGAACTACGAGCAGTACTTC.